A selection of T cell receptor beta chains follows, all from one sample in a study of blood T cell repertoires in COVID-19. The method was immunoSEQ multiplex PCR; TCRdb's version includes in-frame clones alone and lacks a portion of them. The sample holds more than 350,000 clones; 85% to 90% are singletons and the top ten take roughly 1%. The sequencing input was PBMCs or T cells enriched from blood (not recorded which). These TCRs come from a young man who had recovered from COVID-19. The CDR3 runs from the conserved cysteine through the conserved F or W. A D gene is named only where the DNA matches it firmly. Size is omitted from some rows. Given values are once, few, many or a class for expanded clones.

.,once,TRBV5-1,TRBJ2-7,TGCGCCAGCAGCTTGATTCCCACCGCGGACGAGCAGTACTTC,CASSLIPTADEQYF
.,.,TRBV7-2,TRBJ2-1,TGTGCCAGCAGTTCGACTGGGGAGCAGTTCTTC,CASSSTGEQFF
TRBD1,once,TRBV27,TRBJ1-3,TGTGCCAGCAGTCCACGGCACCGGGACAGGGTAACGGGAAACACCATATATTTT,CASSPRHRDRVTGNTIYF
TRBD2,.,TRBV5-1,TRBJ2-3,TGCGCCAGCAATCGAGCGGGACGGAACACAGATACGCAGTATTTT,CASNRAGRNTDTQYF
.,.,TRBV19,TRBJ2-7,TGTGCCAGTAGTATACAGGGAAACTCCTACGAGCAGTACTTC,CASSIQGNSYEQYF
.,.,TRBV7-8,TRBJ1-2,TGTGCCAGCAGGTTGGACATGAACTATGGCTACACCTTC,CASRLDMNYGYTF
.,.,TRBV11-2,TRBJ2-7,TGTGCCAGCAGCTTAGCAGGGTACTACTCCTACGAGCAGTACTTC,CASSLAGYYSYEQYF
TRBD1,.,TRBV18,TRBJ1-2,TGTGCCAGCTCACCAGAGGTCGACAGGGCCTATGGCTACACCTTC,CASSPEVDRAYGYTF
TRBD1,.,TRBV7-9,TRBJ1-2,TGTGCCAGCAGCTTACGGACAGGGGGCAACTATGGCTACACCTTC,CASSLRTGGNYGYTF
.,.,TRBV7-9,TRBJ1-6,TGTGCCAGCAGCCCTGGGGGGGCCCAATATTCACCCCTCCACTTT,CASSPGGAQYSPLHF
TRBD2,.,TRBV11-2,TRBJ2-2,TGTGCCAGCAGCCGTAGGGTCATAGCGGGGGGGAGGAACACCGGGGAGCTGTTTTTT,CASSRRVIAGGRNTGELFF
TRBD1,once,TRBV18,TRBJ1-1,TGTGCCAGCTCACCGATTACGAGTTCCGGGGACAGGGGAACTGAAGCTTTCTTT,CASSPITSSGDRGTEAFF
TRBD2,.,TRBV9,TRBJ2-7,TGTGCCAGCAGCGGGAATTCGGGGGGGCACGGCGAGCAGTACTTC,CASSGNSGGHGEQYF
.,.,TRBV5-8,TRBJ1-2,TGTGCCAGCAGCTACTACTCTCAAGGTTCCTATGGCTACACCTTC,CASSYYSQGSYGYTF
TRBD2,.,TRBV5-1,TRBJ2-1,TGCGCCAGCAGCTTCGACGCAATGGGGGGGAATGAGCAGTTCTTC,CASSFDAMGGNEQFF
TRBD1,.,TRBV6-2/TRBV6-3,TRBJ2-3,TGTGCCAGCAGTTCAGCGGACAGGGCTATAGATACGCAGTATTTT,CASSSADRAIDTQYF
TRBD2,.,TRBV7-9,TRBJ2-2,TGTGCCAGCATGGGGGGTAGTAGCGGGAGGCCGAACACCGGGGAGCTGTTTTTT,CASMGGSSGRPNTGELFF
.,once,TRBV7-9,TRBJ1-4,TGTGCCAGCAGCTTACGGGGAACTAATGAAAAACTGTTTTTT,CASSLRGTNEKLFF
.,.,TRBV5-1,TRBJ1-2,TGCGCCAGCAGCTCCGCCGGCGAGGATGGCTACACCTTC,CASSSAGEDGYTF
.,.,TRBV4-1,TRBJ2-7,TGCGCCAGCAGCCAAGAAACCCCTCGGGGCAGGGGATACTCCTACGAGCAGTACTTC,CASSQETPRGRGYSYEQYF
TRBD2,.,TRBV11-2,TRBJ2-1,TGTGCCAGCAGCTTTCGACCTAGCGGGGCCTACAATGAGCAGTTCTTC,CASSFRPSGAYNEQFF
.,few,TRBV27,TRBJ1-1,TGTGCCAGCAGTTTTTCCGCAGTGAGGAGTGAAGCTTTCTTT,CASSFSAVRSEAFF
TRBD1,.,TRBV10-3,TRBJ1-2,TGTGCCATCAGATCCTCAGACAGGGGCTCTAACTATGGCTACACCTTC,CAIRSSDRGSNYGYTF
.,.,TRBV4-1,TRBJ1-2,TGCGCCAGCAGCCCGTTACCGACTGGGGGGGGCATCAGCAATGGCTACACCTTC,CASSPLPTGGGISNGYTF
.,.,TRBV3-1/TRBV3-2,TRBJ1-4,TGTGCCAGCAGCCCCCCAGCGACGGATGGTGAAAAACTGTTTTTT,CASSPPATDGEKLFF
.,.,TRBV4-2,TRBJ1-2,TGTGCCAGCAGCCAAGAGGGGGGGCCCTATGGCTACACCTTC,CASSQEGGPYGYTF
TRBD1,.,TRBV3-1/TRBV3-2,TRBJ2-7,TGTGCCAGCAGCCCCGGACAGGGGCACTACGAGCAGTACTTC,CASSPGQGHYEQYF
TRBD1,.,TRBV11-2,TRBJ1-2,TGTGCCAGCAGCCGGGGACAGGGGCCCGCCGCGTTGGATGGCTACACCTTC,CASSRGQGPAALDGYTF
TRBD1,.,TRBV5-4,TRBJ2-7,TGTGCCAGCAGCGTGGGACAGGGTAGCTCCTACGAGCAGTACTTC,CASSVGQGSSYEQYF
TRBD1,.,TRBV28,TRBJ2-5,TGTGCCAGCAACCAACAGGGGGCGGGAGAGACCCAGTACTTC,CASNQQGAGETQYF
TRBD1,.,TRBV6-5,TRBJ2-5,TGTGCCAGCGATCCCGGGACAGGGCAAGAGACCCAGTACTTC,CASDPGTGQETQYF
.,.,TRBV9,TRBJ1-2,TGTGCCAGCAGCGTGGCTGATTCTCCCTATGGCTACACCTTC,CASSVADSPYGYTF
.,few,TRBV7-2,TRBJ1-1,TGTGCCAGCAGCTCACAGGGTTATACTGAAGCTTTCTTT,CASSSQGYTEAFF
.,once,TRBV28,TRBJ2-5,TGTGCCAGCAGTTTGGGACAAGCCGGGGCCCAGTACTTC,CASSLGQAGAQYF
.,once,TRBV7-9,TRBJ1-2,TGTGCCAGCAGCTTAGCACCGGGGAACTATGGCTACACCTTC,CASSLAPGNYGYTF
TRBD2,.,TRBV11-3,TRBJ2-1,TGTGCCAGCAGCTTAGGGTTCTCTCCTAGCGGGAGAATCGACAATGAGCAGTTCTTC,CASSLGFSPSGRIDNEQFF
.,.,TRBV30,TRBJ1-4,TGTGCCTGGAGTACCCCCGGGACTACAAATGAAAAACTGTTTTTT,CAWSTPGTTNEKLFF
.,few,TRBV28,TRBJ1-5,TGTGCCAGCAGTTTTACGGGGTCATCCCAGCCCCAGCATTTT,CASSFTGSSQPQHF
TRBD2,.,TRBV6-1,TRBJ2-3,TGTGCCAGCAGTGACACCGGGAGGTTTGATACGCAGTATTTT,CASSDTGRFDTQYF
.,.,TRBV18,TRBJ1-3,TGTGCCAGCTCACCACTGAAACAGGGTGCATCTGGAAACACCATATATTTT,CASSPLKQGASGNTIYF
TRBD1,.,TRBV19,TRBJ1-1,TGTGCCAGTAGTACAGGCCGGGACAGAGAAGCTTTCTTT,CASSTGRDREAFF
.,.,TRBV7-2,TRBJ1-5,TGTGCCAGCAGCTCCTATATTAGCAATCAGCCCCAGCATTTT,CASSSYISNQPQHF
.,once,TRBV5-4,TRBJ2-1,TGTGCCAGCAGCAGGACAGATCATTCCTACAATGAGCAGTTCTTC,CASSRTDHSYNEQFF
TRBD2,.,TRBV9,TRBJ2-1,TGTGCCAGCAGCCTGAGATCGGGAGGAGGCTACAATGAGCAGTTCTTC,CASSLRSGGGYNEQFF
.,.,TRBV19,TRBJ1-1,TGTGCCAGTAGTATGGGGCGCCGAGTTGGGAACACTGAAGCTTTCTTT,CASSMGRRVGNTEAFF
TRBD2,.,TRBV5-1,TRBJ2-3,TGCGCCAGCAGCTTGGAGCGGGGGGCGAGGGTTAGCACAGATACGCAGTATTTT,CASSLERGARVSTDTQYF
.,.,TRBV18,TRBJ1-3,TGTGCCAGCTCACCTAGTCGGACAAACGGAAACACCATATATTTT,CASSPSRTNGNTIYF
TRBD1,.,TRBV28,TRBJ1-5,TGTGCCAGCGGGGACAGGGGTTTTCAGCCCCAGCATTTT,CASGDRGFQPQHF
TRBD2,.,TRBV10-2,TRBJ2-5,TGCGCCAGCGTACCCGGCCTAGCGGGGAAGGAGACCCAGTACTTC,CASVPGLAGKETQYF
.,many,TRBV4-2,TRBJ2-3,TGTGCCAGCAGCCAAGAAGGACCGGGAAACGCAGATACGCAGTATTTT,CASSQEGPGNADTQYF
.,.,TRBV5-6,TRBJ1-4,TGTGCCAGCAGCTTGGCCAGTTCAACTAATGAAAAACTGTTTTTT,CASSLASSTNEKLFF
TRBD2,.,TRBV3-1/TRBV3-2,TRBJ2-1,TGTGCCAGCAGCCAAGGGGGGGGGACTAGGGAGTTCTTC,CASSQGGGTREFF
.,.,TRBV9,TRBJ2-5,TGTGCCAGCAGCTCGACGGACGGACAGCGAAGTGAGACCCAATACTTC,CASSSTDGQRSETQYF
.,.,TRBV9,TRBJ2-6,TGTGCCAGCGGCAGGGGGGCCAACGTCCTGACTTTC,CASGRGANVLTF
.,.,TRBV7-8,TRBJ2-3,TGTGCCAGCAGCTTAGTTCAAACAGATACGCAGTATTTT,CASSLVQTDTQYF
.,.,TRBV5-4,TRBJ2-5,TGTGCCAGCAGCTTGGGGCAGGGTGATGGGGAGACCCAGTACTTC,CASSLGQGDGETQYF
TRBD1,.,TRBV6-5,TRBJ2-1,TGTGCCAGCCAACCTCCAGGGGGTATGTACAATGAGCAGTTCTTC,CASQPPGGMYNEQFF
TRBD2,.,TRBV29-1,TRBJ2-1,TGCAGCGTTGATGGACTAGCGGGAGCGGTATATGAGCAGTTCTTC,CSVDGLAGAVYEQFF